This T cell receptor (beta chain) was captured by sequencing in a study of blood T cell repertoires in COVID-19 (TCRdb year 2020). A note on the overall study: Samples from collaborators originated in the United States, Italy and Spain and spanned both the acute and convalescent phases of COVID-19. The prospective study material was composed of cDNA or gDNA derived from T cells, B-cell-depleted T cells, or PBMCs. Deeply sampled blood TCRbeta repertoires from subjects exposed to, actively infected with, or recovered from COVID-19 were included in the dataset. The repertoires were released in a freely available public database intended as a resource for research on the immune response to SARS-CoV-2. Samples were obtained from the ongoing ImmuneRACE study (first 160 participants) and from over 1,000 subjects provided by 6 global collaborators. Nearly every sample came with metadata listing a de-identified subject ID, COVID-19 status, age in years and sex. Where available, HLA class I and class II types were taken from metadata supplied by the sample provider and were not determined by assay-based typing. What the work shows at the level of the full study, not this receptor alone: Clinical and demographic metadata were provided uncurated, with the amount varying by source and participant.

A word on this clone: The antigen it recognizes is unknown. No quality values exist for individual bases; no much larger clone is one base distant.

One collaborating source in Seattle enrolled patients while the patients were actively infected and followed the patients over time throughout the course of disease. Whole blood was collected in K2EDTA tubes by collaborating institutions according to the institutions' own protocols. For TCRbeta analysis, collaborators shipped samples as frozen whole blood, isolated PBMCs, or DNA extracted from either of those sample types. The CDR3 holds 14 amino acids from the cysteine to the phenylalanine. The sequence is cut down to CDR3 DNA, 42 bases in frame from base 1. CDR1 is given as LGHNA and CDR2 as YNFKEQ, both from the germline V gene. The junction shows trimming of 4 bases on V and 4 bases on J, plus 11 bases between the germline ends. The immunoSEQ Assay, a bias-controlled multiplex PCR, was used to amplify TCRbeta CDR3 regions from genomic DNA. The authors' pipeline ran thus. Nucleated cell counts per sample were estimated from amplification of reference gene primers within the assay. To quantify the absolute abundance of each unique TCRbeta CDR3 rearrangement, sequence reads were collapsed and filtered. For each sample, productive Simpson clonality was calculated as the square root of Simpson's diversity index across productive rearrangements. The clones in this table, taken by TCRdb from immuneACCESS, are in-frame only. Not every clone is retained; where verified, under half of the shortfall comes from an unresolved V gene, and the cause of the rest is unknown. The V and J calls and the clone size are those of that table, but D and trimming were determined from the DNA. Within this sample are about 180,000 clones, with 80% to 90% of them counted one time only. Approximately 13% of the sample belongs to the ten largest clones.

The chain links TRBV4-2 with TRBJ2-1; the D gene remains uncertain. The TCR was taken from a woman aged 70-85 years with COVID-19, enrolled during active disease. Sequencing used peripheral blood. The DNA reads TGTGCCAGCAGCCCCCAAAACAGTTACAATGAGCAGTTCTTC. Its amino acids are CASSPQNSYNEQFF.